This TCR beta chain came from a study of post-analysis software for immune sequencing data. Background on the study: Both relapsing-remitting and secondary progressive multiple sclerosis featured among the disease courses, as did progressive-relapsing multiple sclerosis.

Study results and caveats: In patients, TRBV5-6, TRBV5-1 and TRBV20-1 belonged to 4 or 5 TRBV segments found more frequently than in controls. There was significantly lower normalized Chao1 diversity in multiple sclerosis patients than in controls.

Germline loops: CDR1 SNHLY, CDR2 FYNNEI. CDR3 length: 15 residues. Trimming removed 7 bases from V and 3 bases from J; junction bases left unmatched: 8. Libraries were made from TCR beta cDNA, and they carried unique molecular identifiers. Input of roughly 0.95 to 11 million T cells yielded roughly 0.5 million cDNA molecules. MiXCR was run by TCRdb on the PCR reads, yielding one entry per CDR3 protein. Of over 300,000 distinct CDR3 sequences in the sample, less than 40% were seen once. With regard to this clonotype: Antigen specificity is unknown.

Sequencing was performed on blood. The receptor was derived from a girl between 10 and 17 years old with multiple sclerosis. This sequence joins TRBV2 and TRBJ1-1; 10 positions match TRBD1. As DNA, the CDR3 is TGTGCCAGCACCACGACAGGGGGCTTTGACACTGAAGCTTTCTTT. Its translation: CASTTTGGFDTEAFF.